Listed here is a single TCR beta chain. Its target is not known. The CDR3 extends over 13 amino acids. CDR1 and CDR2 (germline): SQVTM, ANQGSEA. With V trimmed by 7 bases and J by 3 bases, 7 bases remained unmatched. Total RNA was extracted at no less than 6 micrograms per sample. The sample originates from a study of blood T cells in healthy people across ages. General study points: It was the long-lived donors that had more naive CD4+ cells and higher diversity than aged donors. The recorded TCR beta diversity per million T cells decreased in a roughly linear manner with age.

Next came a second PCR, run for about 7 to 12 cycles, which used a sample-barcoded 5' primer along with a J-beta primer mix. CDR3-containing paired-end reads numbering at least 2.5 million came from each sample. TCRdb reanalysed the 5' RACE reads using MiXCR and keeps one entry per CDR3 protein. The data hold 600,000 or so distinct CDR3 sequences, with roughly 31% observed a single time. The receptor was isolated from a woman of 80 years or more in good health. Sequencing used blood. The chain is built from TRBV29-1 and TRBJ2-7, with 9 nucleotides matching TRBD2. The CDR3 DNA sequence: TGCAGCGCCCGACTAGCGGATCGCTACGAGCAGTACTTC. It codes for CSARLADRYEQYF.